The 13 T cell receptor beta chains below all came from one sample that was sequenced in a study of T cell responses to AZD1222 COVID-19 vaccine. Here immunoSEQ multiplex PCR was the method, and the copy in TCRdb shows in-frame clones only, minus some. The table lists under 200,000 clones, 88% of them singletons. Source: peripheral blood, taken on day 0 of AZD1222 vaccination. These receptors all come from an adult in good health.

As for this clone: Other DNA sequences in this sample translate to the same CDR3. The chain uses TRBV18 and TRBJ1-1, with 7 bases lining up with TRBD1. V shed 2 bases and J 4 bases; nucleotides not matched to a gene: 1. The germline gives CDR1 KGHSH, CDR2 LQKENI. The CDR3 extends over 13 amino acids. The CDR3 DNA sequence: TGTGCCAGCTCACCAGGGACAGCCACTGAAGCTTTCTTT. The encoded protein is CASSPGTATEAFF.

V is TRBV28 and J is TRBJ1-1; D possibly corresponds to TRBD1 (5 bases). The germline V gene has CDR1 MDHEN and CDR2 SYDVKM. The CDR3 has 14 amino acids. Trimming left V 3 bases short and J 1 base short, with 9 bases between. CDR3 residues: CASSFPGANTEAFF. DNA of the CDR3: TGTGCCAGCAGTTTTCCCGGGGCGAACACTGAAGCTTTCTTT.

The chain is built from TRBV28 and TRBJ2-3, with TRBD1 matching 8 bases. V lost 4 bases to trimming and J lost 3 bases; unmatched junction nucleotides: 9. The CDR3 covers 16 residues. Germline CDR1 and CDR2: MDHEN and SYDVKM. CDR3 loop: CASSSPTGVMTDTQYF. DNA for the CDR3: TGTGCCAGCAGTTCACCGACAGGGGTTATGACAGATACGCAGTATTTT.

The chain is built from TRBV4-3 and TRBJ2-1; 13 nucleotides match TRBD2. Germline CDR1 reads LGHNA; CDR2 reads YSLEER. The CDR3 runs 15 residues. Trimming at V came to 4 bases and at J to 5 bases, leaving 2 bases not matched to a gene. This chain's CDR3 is CASSLGTSGNNEQFF. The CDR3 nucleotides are TGCGCCAGCAGCCTTGGGACTAGCGGGAACAATGAGCAGTTCTTC.

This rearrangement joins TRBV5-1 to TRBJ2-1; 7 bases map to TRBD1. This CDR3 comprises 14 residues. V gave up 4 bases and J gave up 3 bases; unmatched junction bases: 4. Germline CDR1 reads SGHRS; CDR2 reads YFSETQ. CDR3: CASSEWDSYNEQFF. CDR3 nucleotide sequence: TGCGCCAGCAGCGAGTGGGACAGCTACAATGAGCAGTTCTTC.

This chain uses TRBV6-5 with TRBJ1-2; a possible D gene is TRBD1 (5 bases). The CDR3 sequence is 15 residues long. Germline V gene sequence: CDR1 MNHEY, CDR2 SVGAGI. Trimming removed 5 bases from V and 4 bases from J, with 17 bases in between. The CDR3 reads CASSRDPGTAYGYTF. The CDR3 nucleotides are TGTGCCAGCAGTCGGGATCCTGGGACGGCCTATGGCTACACCTTC.

This chain's CDR3 is CASSVRDSPGGELFF. Written as DNA, the CDR3 is TGTGCCAGCAGCGTCCGGGACTCCCCTGGCGGGGAGCTGTTTTTT. J is TRBJ2-2 and V is TRBV9; perhaps TRBD2 as D (6 bases). Germline CDR1 and CDR2: SGDLS and YYNGEE. There are 15 residues in the CDR3. V was cut by 2 bases and J by 7 bases, with 15 bases left in between.

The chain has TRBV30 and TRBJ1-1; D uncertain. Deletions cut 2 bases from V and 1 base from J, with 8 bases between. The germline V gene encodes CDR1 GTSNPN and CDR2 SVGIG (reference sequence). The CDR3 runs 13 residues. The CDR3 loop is CAWSTASNTEAFF. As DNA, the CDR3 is TGTGCCTGGAGTACCGCCTCGAACACTGAAGCTTTCTTT.

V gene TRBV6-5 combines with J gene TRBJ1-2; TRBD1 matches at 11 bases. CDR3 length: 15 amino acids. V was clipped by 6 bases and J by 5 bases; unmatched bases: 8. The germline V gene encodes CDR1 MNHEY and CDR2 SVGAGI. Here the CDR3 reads CASSFGTGGSYGYTF. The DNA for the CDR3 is TGTGCCAGCAGCTTCGGGACAGGGGGATCGTATGGCTACACCTTC.

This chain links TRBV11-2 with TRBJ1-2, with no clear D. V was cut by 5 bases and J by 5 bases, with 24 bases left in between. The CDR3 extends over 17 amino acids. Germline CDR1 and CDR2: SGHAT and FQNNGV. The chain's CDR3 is CASSLRPSEGARYGYTF. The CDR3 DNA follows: TGTGCCAGCAGCCTTCGTCCCTCGGAAGGAGCCCGGTATGGCTACACCTTC.

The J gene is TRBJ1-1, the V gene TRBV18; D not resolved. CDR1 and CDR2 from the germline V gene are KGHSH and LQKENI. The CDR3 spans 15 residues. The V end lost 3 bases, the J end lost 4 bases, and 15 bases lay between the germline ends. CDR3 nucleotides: TGTGCCAGCTCACCCTCACGTGGGGATGGCACTGAAGCTTTCTTT. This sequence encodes CASSPSRGDGTEAFF. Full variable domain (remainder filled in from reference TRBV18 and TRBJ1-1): NAGVMQNPRHLVRRRGQEARLRCSPMKGHSHVYWYRQLPEEGLKFMVYLQKENIIDESGMPKERFSAEFPKEGPSILRIQQVVRGDSAAYFCASSPSRGDGTEAFFGQGTRLTVV.

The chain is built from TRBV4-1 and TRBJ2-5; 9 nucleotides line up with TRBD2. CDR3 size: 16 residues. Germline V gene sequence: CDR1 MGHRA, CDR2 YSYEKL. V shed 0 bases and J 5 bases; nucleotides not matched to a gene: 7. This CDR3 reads CASSQDTGLATETQYF. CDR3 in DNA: TGCGCCAGCAGCCAAGATACTGGACTAGCGACGGAGACCCAGTACTTC.

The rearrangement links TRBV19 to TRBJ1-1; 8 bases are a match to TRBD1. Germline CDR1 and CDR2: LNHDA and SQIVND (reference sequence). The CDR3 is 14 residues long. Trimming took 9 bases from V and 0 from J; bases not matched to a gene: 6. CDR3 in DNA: TGTGCCAGCCTCGAACAGGGGGTGAACACTGAAGCTTTCTTT. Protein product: CASLEQGVNTEAFF.